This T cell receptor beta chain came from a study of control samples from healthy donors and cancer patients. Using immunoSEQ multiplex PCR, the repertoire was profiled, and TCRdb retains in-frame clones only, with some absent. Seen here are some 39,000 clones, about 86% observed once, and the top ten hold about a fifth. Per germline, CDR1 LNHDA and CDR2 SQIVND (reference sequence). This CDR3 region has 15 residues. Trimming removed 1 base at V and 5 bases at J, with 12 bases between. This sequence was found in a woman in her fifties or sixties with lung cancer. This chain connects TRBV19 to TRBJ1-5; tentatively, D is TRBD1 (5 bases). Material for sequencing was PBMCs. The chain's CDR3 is CASSIGPGSDQPQHF. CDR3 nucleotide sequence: TGTGCCAGTAGTATAGGCCCAGGGAGCGATCAGCCCCAGCATTTT.